Listed below are T cell receptor beta chains from one sample, sequenced in a study of CD8 T cells in ankylosing spondylitis. TCRdb ran MiXCR on the 5' RACE reads and lists one entry per CDR3 protein. The sample shows fewer than 500,000 distinct CDR3 sequences, more than 20% of them seen only once. Material for sequencing was blood, either unsorted or a sorted T cell fraction (not recorded which). These receptors were taken from a male donor with ankylosing spondylitis. Both conserved end residues are part of each CDR3. A D gene is named only where the DNA matches it firmly. Clone size appears in some rows only: once, few, many, or a class for an expanded clone.

V gene	clone size	J gene	D gene	CDR3 DNA	CDR3 protein
TRBV9	few	TRBJ1-2	.	TGTGCCAGCAGCGTAGACCGTCTTACAGGGCTTAACTATGGCTACACCTTC	CASSVDRLTGLNYGYTF
TRBV6-1	.	TRBJ2-1	.	TGTGCCAGCAGTGAAGGACCGCCAGTAGGCTCCTACAATGAGCAGTTCTTC	CASSEGPPVGSYNEQFF
TRBV5-1	few	TRBJ2-7	TRBD2	TGCGCCTGCCAACCTACTAGCGGAAGCTACGAGCAGTACTTC	CACQPTSGSYEQYF
TRBV29-1	.	TRBJ1-1	.	TGCAGCGCAGGACTCAGCACTGAAGCTTTCTTT	CSAGLSTEAFF
TRBV12-3/TRBV12-4	.	TRBJ1-2	.	TGTGCCAGCGCCCCGGCCGGGGACAACTATGGCTACACCTTC	CASAPAGDNYGYTF
TRBV5-1	.	TRBJ2-2	TRBD1	TGCGCCAGCAGCTTGTGGGACAGGGGGTATTCGAACACCGGGGAGCTGTTTTTT	CASSLWDRGYSNTGELFF
TRBV7-2	many	TRBJ2-3	TRBD2	TGTGCCAGCAGCTTATTCGCTAGCGGGGTAACAGATACGCAGTATTTT	CASSLFASGVTDTQYF
TRBV4-1	.	TRBJ2-2	TRBD2	TGCGCCAGCAGCCAAGATCGACTAGCGGGAGTAACCGGGGAGCTGTTTTTT	CASSQDRLAGVTGELFF
TRBV4-3	few	TRBJ1-1	TRBD1	TGCGCCAGCAGTCCCAGGGGGCCCGATAGGGCTGAAGCTTTCTTT	CASSPRGPDRAEAFF
TRBV5-1	few	TRBJ2-7	TRBD2	TGCGCCAGCAGCTTGGCCCCTAGCGGGAGCTCGAACGAGCAGTACTTC	CASSLAPSGSSNEQYF
TRBV6-2/TRBV6-3	few	TRBJ2-2	.	TGTGCCAGCAGAACCGACAGAACTGGTGGGGAGCTGTTTTTT	CASRTDRTGGELFF
TRBV24-1	.	TRBJ2-2	TRBD1	TGTGCCACTGGGTCCGGGACAGGCTACACCGGGGAGCTGTTTTTT	CATGSGTGYTGELFF
TRBV21-1	few	TRBJ1-5	.	TGTGCCAGCAGGGGGGGCGAAAGCAATCAGCCCCAGCATTTT	CASRGGESNQPQHF
TRBV9	few	TRBJ2-1	TRBD2	TGTGCCAGCAGCGTAGTTAGCGGGAGAACCTACAATGAGCAGTTCTTC	CASSVVSGRTYNEQFF
TRBV2	.	TRBJ2-5	TRBD2	TGTGCCAGCACCGGGACTAGCGGGAGTTTAGAGACCCAGTACTTC	CASTGTSGSLETQYF
TRBV28	few	TRBJ1-5	.	TGTGCCAGCAGTTTGATGTCGCCGAATCAGCCCCAGCATTTT	CASSLMSPNQPQHF
TRBV20-1	.	TRBJ2-1	.	TGCAGTGCTCCTTACGTTAATTTAGCCGGTGAGCAGTTCTTC	CSAPYVNLAGEQFF
TRBV30	.	TRBJ2-7	TRBD1	TGTGCCTGGGGTCCTGGACAGGGCTACGAGCAGTACTTC	CAWGPGQGYEQYF
TRBV7-2	few	TRBJ2-2	.	TGTGCCAGCACCCAAGACTGGTCGAACACCGGGGAGCTGTTTTTT	CASTQDWSNTGELFF
TRBV20-1	few	TRBJ1-5	.	TGCAGTGCTGCGAGCAGGGGAAGCAATCAGCCCCAGCATTTT	CSAASRGSNQPQHF
TRBV20-1	few	TRBJ2-3	TRBD2	TGCAGTGCTCCACTAGCGACCACAGATACGCAGTATTTT	CSAPLATTDTQYF
TRBV29-1	.	TRBJ2-1	TRBD2	TGCAGCGCCCAAAGCGGGAGTGAGCAGTTCTTC	CSAQSGSEQFF
TRBV7-3	few	TRBJ2-2	.	TGTGCCAGCAGCTTCCCTGGGGGGGAGCTGTTTTTT	CASSFPGGELFF
TRBV9	.	TRBJ1-2	.	TGTGCCAGCAGCACCAGCATCTATGGCTACACCTTC	CASSTSIYGYTF
TRBV20-1	few	TRBJ2-1	TRBD2	TGCAGTGCTAGAGTGGGACTAGCGGGAAAAGGGGTACGCGGTGAGCAGTTCTTC	CSARVGLAGKGVRGEQFF
TRBV28	few	TRBJ2-1	.	TGTGCCAGCAACCTCCGGGGATATAACAATGAGCAGTTCTTC	CASNLRGYNNEQFF
TRBV2	few	TRBJ2-2	TRBD2	TGTGCCACCCAGCGGGAGGCCCACACCGGGGAGCTGTTTTTT	CATQREAHTGELFF
TRBV11-2	.	TRBJ2-1	.	TGTGCCAGCAGCTTATTAACCTACAATGAGCAGTTCTTC	CASSLLTYNEQFF
TRBV20-1	.	TRBJ2-7	.	TGCAGTGCTACCTTGGCAGGGCGGGAGCAGTACTTC	CSATLAGREQYF
TRBV12-3/TRBV12-4	.	TRBJ2-5	.	TGTGCCAGCAGTTTAGGCGGGATAGTTCAAGAGACCCAGTACTTC	CASSLGGIVQETQYF
TRBV20-1	.	TRBJ2-1	.	TGCAGTGTGGGACCAGAAGATGAGCAGTTCTTC	CSVGPEDEQFF
TRBV20-1	many	TRBJ2-1	TRBD1	TGCAGTGCAGTAAGCCGGGACAGGGGGCACTATGAGCAGTTCTTC	CSAVSRDRGHYEQFF
TRBV18	few	TRBJ1-2	.	TGTGCCAGCTCACCACAGGGGATTAGTGGCTACACCTTC	CASSPQGISGYTF
TRBV20-1	many	TRBJ2-1	.	TGCAGTGCCCTCCCTCCCGTGGGGGGCAATGAGCAGTTCTTC	CSALPPVGGNEQFF
TRBV10-3	few	TRBJ2-1	TRBD2	TGTGCCATCAGTGATTCCGGGAGGGGGGATGAGCAGTTCTTC	CAISDSGRGDEQFF
TRBV15	few	TRBJ2-3	TRBD2	TGTGCCACCAGCAGTGTTAGCGGGGCAGATACGCAGTATTTT	CATSSVSGADTQYF
TRBV3-1	.	TRBJ2-7	.	TGTGCCAGCAGCCAAGTATCGGAGCAGTACTTC	CASSQVSEQYF
TRBV12-3/TRBV12-4	.	TRBJ2-2	.	TGTGCCAGCAGTGGGGAAGCCGGGGAGCTGTTTTTT	CASSGEAGELFF
TRBV9	.	TRBJ2-7	.	TGTGCCAGCAGCGTCCGGGACGGGTCCTACGAGCAGTACTTC	CASSVRDGSYEQYF
TRBV4-3	many	TRBJ1-5	.	TGCGCCAGCAGCCAAGAATATGGAGGGCAGCCCCAGCATTTT	CASSQEYGGQPQHF
TRBV5-1	.	TRBJ1-4	TRBD1	TGCGCCAGCAGCCGCCAGACAGGGGGGGACCGAAATGAAAAACTGTTTTTT	CASSRQTGGDRNEKLFF
TRBV6-5	.	TRBJ2-2	TRBD2	TGTGCCAGCAGTTACGGGGCAGGCCCACTAGCGGGGCTAACCGGGGAGCTGTTTTTT	CASSYGAGPLAGLTGELFF
TRBV27	few	TRBJ2-3	.	TGTGCCAGCGGAATTTTGTGGGACACGCGGGGCACAGATACGCAGTATTTT	CASGILWDTRGTDTQYF
TRBV2	few	TRBJ2-7	.	TGTGCCAGCCGTCTGCGAACCTACGAGCAGTACTTC	CASRLRTYEQYF
TRBV7-6	few	TRBJ2-3	TRBD2	TGTGCCAGCAGCTTAGGGAGCGGGAGGATGACAGATACGCAGTATTTT	CASSLGSGRMTDTQYF
TRBV3-1	.	TRBJ2-1	.	TGTGCCAGCAGCCAAGTGCTAGCGAACTCCTACAATGAGCAGTTCTTC	CASSQVLANSYNEQFF
TRBV11-2	.	TRBJ2-3	TRBD1	TGTGCCAGCAGCTCCCCCTCCCGTGGGACAGGGGTGAGCACAGATACGCAGTATTTT	CASSSPSRGTGVSTDTQYF
TRBV5-1	.	TRBJ2-6	TRBD1	TGCGCCAGCAGACGGACAGGGGACTCTGGGGCCAACGTCCTGACTTTC	CASRRTGDSGANVLTF
TRBV12-3/TRBV12-4	.	TRBJ1-2	.	TGTGCCAGCAGTTTATTGGGAGCGGGTAACTATGGCTACACCTTC	CASSLLGAGNYGYTF
TRBV12-3/TRBV12-4	once	TRBJ1-5	TRBD1	TGTGCCAGCAGTTTAGGGTGGACAGGGAATCAGCCCCAGCATTTT	CASSLGWTGNQPQHF
TRBV11-2	few	TRBJ2-1	.	TGTGCCAGCAGCGCCAGGGCGGTCTCTGGTTACAATGAGCAGTTCTTC	CASSARAVSGYNEQFF